This TCR beta chain originates from a study of shared clonotypes between healthy human individuals. Study-wide context: The cohort had two women and a few men, ages 18 to 49.

Germline values: CDR1 SEHNR, CDR2 FQNEAQ (reference sequence). The V end was cut by 3 bases, the J end by 1 base, with 15 bases between. This CDR3 contains 16 residues. Researchers divided each subset's genomic DNA evenly across several immunoSEQ plates. The team ran DNA from unsorted PBMCs on ten immunoSEQ deep assay plates for sequencing. Original processing notes: ImmunoSEQ output held junction-only sequences without quality scores, so filtering differed. The data were produced by immunoSEQ multiplex PCR, yet TCRdb's version contains in-frame clones alone and is incomplete. V, J and clone size reflect that table, while D and trimming were determined from the DNA. The sample records roughly 500,000 clones, over 60% being singletons.

The J gene is TRBJ1-1, the V gene TRBV7-9, with TRBD1 as a possible D gene (5 bases). The sequence was obtained from a woman in her thirties or forties in good health. Some clones in this sample may be carry-over from other donors' samples. The specimen sequenced was PBMCs. The CDR3 protein is CASSFGRRGWNTEAFF. The CDR3 DNA follows: TGTGCCAGCAGCTTCGGACGCCGGGGGTGGAACACTGAAGCTTTCTTT.